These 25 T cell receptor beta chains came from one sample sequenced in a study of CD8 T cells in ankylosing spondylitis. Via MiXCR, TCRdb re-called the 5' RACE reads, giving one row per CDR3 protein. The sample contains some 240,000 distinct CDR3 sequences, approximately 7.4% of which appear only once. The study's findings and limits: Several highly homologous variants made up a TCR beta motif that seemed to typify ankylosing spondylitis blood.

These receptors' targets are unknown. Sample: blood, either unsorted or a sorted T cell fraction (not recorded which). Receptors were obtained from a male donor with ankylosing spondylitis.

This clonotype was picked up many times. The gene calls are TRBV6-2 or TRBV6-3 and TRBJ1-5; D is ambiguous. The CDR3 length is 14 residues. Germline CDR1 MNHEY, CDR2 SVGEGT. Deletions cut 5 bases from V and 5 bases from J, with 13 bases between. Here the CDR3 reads CASSLRLGHQPQHF. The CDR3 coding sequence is TGTGCCAGCAGTCTTCGACTTGGGCATCAGCCCCAGCATTTT.

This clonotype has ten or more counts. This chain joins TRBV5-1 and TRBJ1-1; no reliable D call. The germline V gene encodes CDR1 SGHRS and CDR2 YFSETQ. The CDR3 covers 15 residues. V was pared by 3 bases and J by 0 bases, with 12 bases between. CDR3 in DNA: TGCGCCAGCAGCTCGCCACCGGGAGTGAACACTGAAGCTTTCTTT. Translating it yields CASSSPPGVNTEAFF.

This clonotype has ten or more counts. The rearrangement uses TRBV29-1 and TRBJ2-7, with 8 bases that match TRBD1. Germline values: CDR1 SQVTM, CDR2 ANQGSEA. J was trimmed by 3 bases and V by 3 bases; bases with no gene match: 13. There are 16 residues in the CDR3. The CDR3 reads CSVEIIGTGRFYEQYF. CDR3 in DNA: TGCAGCGTTGAGATTATCGGGACAGGTAGATTCTACGAGCAGTACTTC.

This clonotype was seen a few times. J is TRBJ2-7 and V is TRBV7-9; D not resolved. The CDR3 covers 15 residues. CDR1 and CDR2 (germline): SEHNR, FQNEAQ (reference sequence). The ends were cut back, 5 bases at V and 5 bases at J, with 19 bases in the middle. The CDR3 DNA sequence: TGTGCCAGCAGCCCAAAAGGGATTACTCGCGACGAGCAGTACTTC. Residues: CASSPKGITRDEQYF.

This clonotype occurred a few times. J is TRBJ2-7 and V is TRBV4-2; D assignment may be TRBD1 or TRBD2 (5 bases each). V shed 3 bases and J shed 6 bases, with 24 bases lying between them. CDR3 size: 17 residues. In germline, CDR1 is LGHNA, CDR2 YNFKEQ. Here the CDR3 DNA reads TGTGCCAGCAGCCAGGTTCTCACGGGGACCCCGAGCGGCGAGCAGTACTTC. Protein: CASSQVLTGTPSGEQYF.

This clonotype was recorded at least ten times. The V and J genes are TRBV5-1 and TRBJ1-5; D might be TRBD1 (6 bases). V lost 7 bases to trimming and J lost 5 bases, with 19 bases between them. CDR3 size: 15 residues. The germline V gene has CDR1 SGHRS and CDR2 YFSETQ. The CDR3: CASRTDSRVDQPQHF. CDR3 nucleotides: TGCGCCAGCCGCACGGACAGCCGGGTAGATCAGCCCCAGCATTTT.

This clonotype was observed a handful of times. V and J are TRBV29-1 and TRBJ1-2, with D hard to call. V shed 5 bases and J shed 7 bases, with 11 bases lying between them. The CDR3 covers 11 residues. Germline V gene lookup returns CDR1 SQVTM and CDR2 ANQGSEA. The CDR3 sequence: CSVPWNVGYTF. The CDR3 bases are TGCAGCGTTCCCTGGAATGTTGGCTACACCTTC.

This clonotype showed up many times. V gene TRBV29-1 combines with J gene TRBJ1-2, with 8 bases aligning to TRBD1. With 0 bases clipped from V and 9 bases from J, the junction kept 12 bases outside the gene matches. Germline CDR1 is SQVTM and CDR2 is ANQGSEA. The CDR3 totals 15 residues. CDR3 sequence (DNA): TGCAGCGTTGAAGATCTTCTGAACAGGGGGGGTAGCTACACCTTC. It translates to CSVEDLLNRGGSYTF.

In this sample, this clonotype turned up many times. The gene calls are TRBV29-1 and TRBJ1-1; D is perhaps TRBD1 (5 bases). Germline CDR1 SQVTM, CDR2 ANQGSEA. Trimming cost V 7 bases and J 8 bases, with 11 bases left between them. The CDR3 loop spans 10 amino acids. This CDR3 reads CSARRGEAFF. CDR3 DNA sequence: TGCAGCGCCCGTAGGGGAGAAGCTTTCTTT.

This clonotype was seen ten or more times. The CDR3 is CSAAPGLAGTNEQFF. DNA for the CDR3: TGCAGCGCCGCACCTGGACTAGCGGGAACGAATGAGCAGTTCTTC. This chain uses TRBV29-1 with TRBJ2-1; 12 bases agree with TRBD2. Trimming removed 7 bases from V and 7 bases from J; junction bases left unmatched: 11. This CDR3 contains 15 residues. CDR1 SQVTM and CDR2 ANQGSEA come from the germline V gene.

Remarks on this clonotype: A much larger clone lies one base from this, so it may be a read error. Here the CDR3 DNA reads TGTGCCAGCAGTTACTCATTTACCTACGAGCAGTACTTC. Protein: CASSYSFTYEQYF. The genes are TRBV6-6 and TRBJ2-7; D is unclear. The V and J ends lost 0 bases and 2 bases respectively, with 5 bases between them. Germline loops: CDR1 MNHNY, CDR2 SVGAGI (reference sequence). The CDR3 runs to 13 residues.

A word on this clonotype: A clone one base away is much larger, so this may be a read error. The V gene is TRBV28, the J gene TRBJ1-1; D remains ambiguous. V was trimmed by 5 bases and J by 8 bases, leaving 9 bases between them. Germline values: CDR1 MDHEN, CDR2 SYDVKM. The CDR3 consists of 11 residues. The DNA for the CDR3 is TGTGCCAGCAGTCGTGTATGGGAAGCTTTCTTT. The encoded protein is CASSRVWEAFF. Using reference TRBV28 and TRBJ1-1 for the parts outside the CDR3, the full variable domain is DVKVTQSSRYLVKRTGEKVFLECVQDMDHENMFWYRQDPGLGLRLIYFSYDVKMKEKGDIPEGYSVSREKKERFSLILESASTNQTSMYLCASSRVWEAFFGQGTRLTVV.

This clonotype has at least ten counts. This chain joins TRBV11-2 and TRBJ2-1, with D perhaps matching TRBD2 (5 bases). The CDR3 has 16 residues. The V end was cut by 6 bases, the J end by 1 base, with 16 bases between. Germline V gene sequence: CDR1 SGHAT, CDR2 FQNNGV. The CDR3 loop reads CASREFRDLSYNEQFF. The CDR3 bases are TGTGCCAGCAGGGAATTTCGGGATCTATCCTACAATGAGCAGTTCTTC.

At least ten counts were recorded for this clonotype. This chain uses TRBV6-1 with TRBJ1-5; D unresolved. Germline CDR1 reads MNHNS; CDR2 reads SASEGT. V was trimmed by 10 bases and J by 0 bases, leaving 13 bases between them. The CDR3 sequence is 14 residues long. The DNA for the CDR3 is TGTGCCACTCAGCCCCGGGGTAGCAATCAGCCCCAGCATTTT. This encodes CATQPRGSNQPQHF.

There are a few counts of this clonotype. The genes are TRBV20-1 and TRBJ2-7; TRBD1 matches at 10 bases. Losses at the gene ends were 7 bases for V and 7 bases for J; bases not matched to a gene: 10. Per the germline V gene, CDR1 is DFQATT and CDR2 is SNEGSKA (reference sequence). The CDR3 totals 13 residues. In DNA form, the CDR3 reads TGCAGTGTCCGGGACAGGGGAGAGAATGAGCAGTACTTC. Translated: CSVRDRGENEQYF.

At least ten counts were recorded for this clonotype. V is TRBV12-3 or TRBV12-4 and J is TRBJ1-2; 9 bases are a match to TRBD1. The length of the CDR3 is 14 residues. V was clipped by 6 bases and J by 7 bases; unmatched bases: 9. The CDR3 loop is CASRPGQGIRGYTF. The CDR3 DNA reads TGTGCCAGCAGGCCGGGACAGGGAATCCGTGGCTACACCTTC.

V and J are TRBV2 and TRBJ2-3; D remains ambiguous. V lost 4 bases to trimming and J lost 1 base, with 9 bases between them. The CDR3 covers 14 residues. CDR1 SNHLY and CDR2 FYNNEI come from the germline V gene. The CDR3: CASSARIGTDTQYF. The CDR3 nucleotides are TGTGCCAGCAGTGCTCGGATAGGCACAGATACGCAGTATTTT. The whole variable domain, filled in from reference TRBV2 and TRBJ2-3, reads EPEVTQTPSHQVTQMGQEVILRCVPISNHLYFYWYRQILGQKVEFLVSFYNNEISEKSEIFDDQFSVERPDGSNFTLKIRSTKLEDSAMYFCASSARIGTDTQYFGPGTRLTVL.

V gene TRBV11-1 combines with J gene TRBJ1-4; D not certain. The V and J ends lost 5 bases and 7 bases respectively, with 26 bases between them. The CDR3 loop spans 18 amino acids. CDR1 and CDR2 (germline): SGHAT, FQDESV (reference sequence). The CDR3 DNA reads TGTGCCAGCAGCCCAAGGGCCCCCTTTCAGGACGGAGCTGAAAAACTGTTTTTT. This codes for CASSPRAPFQDGAEKLFF.

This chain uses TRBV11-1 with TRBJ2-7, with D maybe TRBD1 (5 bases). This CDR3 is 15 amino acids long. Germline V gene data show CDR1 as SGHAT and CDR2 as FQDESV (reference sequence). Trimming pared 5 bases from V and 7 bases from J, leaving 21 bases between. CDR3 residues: CASSTDSGILEEQYF. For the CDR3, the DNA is TGTGCCAGCAGCACGGATTCAGGGATTTTGGAGGAGCAGTACTTC.

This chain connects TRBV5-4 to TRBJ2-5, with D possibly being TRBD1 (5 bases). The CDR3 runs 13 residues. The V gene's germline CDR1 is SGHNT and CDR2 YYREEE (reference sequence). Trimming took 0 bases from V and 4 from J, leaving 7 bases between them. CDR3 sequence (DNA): TGTGCCAGCAGCTTGGACAGGCTAGAGACCCAGTACTTC. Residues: CASSLDRLETQYF.

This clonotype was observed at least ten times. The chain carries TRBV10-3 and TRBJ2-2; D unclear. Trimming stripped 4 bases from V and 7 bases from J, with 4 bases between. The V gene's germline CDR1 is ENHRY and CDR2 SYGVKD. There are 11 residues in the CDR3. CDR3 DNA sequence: TGTGCCATCAGTGTTGTCGGGGAGCTGTTTTTT. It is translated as CAISVVGELFF.

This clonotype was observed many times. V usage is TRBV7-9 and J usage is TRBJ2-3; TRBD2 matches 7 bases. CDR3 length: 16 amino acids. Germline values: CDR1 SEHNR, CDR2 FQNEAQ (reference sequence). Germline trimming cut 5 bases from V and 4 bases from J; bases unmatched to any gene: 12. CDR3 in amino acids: CASSTGTAGEPDTQYF. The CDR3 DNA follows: TGTGCCAGCAGCACCGGAACGGCGGGAGAACCAGATACGCAGTATTTT. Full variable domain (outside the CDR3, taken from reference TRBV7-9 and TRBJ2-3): DTGVSQNPRHKITKRGQNVTFRCDPISEHNRLYWYRQTLGQGPEFLTYFQNEAQLEKSRLLSDRFSAERPKGSFSTLEIQRTEQGDSAMYLCASSTGTAGEPDTQYFGPGTRLTVL.

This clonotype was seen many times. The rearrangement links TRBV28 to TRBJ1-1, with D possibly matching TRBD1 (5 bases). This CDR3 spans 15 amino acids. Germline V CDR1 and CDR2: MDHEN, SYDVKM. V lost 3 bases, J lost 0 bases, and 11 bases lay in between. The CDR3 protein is CASSFIAGLNTEAFF. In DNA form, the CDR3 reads TGTGCCAGCAGTTTTATTGCAGGGCTGAACACTGAAGCTTTCTTT.

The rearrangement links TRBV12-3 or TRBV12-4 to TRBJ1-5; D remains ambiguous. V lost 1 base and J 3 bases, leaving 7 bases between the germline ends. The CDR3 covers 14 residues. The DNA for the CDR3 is TGTGCCAGCAGTTTAGGACGGGTCAATCAGCCCCAGCATTTT. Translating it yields CASSLGRVNQPQHF.

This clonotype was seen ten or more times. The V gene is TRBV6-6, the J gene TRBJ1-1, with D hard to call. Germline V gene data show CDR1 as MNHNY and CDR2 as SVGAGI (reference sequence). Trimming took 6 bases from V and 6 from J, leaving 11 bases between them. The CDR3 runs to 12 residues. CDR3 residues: CASSPNTPEAFF. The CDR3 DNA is TGTGCCAGCAGCCCGAACACCCCTGAAGCTTTCTTT.